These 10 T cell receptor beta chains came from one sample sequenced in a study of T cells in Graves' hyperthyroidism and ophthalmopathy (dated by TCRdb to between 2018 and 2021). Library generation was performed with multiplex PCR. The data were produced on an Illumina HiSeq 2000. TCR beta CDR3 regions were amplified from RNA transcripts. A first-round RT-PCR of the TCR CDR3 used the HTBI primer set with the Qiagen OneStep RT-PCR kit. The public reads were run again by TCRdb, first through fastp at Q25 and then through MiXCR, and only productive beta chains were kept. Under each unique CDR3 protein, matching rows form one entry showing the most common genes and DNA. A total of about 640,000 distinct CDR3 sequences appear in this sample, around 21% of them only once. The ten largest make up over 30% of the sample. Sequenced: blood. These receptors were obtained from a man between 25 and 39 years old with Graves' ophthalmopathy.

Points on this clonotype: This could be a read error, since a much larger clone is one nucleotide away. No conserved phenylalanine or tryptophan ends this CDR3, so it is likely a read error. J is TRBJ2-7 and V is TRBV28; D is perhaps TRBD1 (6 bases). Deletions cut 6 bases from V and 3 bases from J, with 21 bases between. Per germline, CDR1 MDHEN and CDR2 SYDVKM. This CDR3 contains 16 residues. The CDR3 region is CASRSISGTSLYEQYS. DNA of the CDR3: TGTGCCAGCAGATCGATATCCGGGACAAGTCTCTACGAGCAGTACTCC.

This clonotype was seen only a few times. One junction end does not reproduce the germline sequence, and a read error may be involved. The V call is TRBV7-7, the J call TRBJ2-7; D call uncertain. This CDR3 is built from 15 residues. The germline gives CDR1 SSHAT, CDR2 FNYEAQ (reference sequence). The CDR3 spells CASSPVVSSSYEQYF. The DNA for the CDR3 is TGTGCTAGCAGCCCCGTTGTCTCGAGCTCCTACGAGCAGTACTTC.

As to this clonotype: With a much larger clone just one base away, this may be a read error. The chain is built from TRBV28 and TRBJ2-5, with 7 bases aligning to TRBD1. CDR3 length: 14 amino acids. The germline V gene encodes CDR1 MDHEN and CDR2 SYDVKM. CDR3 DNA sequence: TGTGCCAGCAGTTTCCCGACAGGGCGAGAGACCCGGTACTTC. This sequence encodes CASSFPTGRETRYF.

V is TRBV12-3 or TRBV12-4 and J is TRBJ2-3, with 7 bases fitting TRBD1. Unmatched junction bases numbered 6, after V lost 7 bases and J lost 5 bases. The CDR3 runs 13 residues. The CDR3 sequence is CASTPRGLDTQYF. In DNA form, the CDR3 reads TGTGCCAGCACGCCGAGGGGGCTAGATACGCAGTATTTT.

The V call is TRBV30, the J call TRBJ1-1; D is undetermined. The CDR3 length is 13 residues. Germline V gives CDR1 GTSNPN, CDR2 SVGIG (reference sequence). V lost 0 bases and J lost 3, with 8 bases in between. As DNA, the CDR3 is TGTGCCTGGAGTGTGAGGGTTTACACTGAAGCTTTCTTT. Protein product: CAWSVRVYTEAFF.

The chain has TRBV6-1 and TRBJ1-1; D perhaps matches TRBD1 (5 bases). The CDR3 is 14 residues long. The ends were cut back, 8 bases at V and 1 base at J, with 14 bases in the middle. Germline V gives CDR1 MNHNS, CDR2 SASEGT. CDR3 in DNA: TGTGCCAGCGGCAGAAACGACAGGAACACTGAAGCTTTCTTT. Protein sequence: CASGRNDRNTEAFF.

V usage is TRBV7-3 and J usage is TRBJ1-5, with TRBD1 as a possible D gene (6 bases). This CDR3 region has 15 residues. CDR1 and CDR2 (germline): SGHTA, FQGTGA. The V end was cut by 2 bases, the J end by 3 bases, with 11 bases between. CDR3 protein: CASSLPRQVNQPQHF. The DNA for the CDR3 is TGTGCCAGCAGCTTACCAAGACAGGTCAATCAGCCCCAGCATTTT.

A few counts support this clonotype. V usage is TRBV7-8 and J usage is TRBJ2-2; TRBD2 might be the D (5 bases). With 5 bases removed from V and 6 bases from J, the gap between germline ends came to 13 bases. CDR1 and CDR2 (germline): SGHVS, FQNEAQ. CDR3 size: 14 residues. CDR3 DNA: TGTGCCAGCAGCAAAAGGGAGAGAGCCGGGGAGCTGTTTTTT. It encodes CASSKRERAGELFF.

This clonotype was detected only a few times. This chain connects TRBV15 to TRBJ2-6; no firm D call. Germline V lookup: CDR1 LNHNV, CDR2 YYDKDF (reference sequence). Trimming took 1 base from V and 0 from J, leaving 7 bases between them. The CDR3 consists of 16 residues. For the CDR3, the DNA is TGTGCCACCAGCAGAGCTGGCAGCTCTGGGGCCAACGTCCTGACTTTC. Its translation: CATSRAGSSGANVLTF.

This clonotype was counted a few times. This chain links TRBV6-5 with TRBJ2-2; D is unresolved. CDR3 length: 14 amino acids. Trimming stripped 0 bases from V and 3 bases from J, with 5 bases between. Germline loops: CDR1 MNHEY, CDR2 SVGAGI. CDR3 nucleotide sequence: TGTGCCAGCAGTTACTCGGCCTACACCGGGGAGCTGTTTTTT. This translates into CASSYSAYTGELFF.